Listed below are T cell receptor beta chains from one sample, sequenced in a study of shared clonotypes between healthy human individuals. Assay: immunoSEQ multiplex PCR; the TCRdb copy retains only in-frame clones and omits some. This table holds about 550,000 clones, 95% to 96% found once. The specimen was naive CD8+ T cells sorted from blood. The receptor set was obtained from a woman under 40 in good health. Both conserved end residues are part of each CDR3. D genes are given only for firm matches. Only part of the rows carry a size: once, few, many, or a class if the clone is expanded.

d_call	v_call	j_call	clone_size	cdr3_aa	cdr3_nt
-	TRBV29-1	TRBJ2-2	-	CSVEKTGELFF	TGCAGCGTTGAAAAGACCGGGGAGCTGTTTTTT
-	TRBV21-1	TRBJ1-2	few	CASSTRVRDYGYTF	TGTGCCAGCAGCACCAGGGTCAGGGACTATGGCTACACCTTC
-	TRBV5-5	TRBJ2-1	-	CASSWQGSLYNEQFF	TGTGCCAGCAGTTGGCAGGGGTCCCTCTACAATGAGCAGTTCTTC
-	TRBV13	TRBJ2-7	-	CASSFDRLAYEQYF	TGTGCCAGCAGCTTTGATCGCCTAGCCTACGAGCAGTACTTC
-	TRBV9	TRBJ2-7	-	CASSVSGDLRYEQYF	TGTGCCAGCAGCGTTTCAGGGGATTTACGGTACGAGCAGTACTTC
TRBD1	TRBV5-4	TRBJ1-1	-	CASSLGGQGADEAFF	TGTGCCAGCAGCTTGGGGGGACAGGGGGCGGATGAAGCTTTCTTT
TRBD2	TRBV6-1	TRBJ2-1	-	CASSEGSSGSLKWPYNEQFF	TGTGCCAGCAGTGAAGGATCTAGCGGGTCCCTCAAATGGCCCTACAATGAGCAGTTCTTC
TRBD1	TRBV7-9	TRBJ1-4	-	CASSLDIGTGIEKLFF	TGTGCCAGCAGCTTAGATATAGGGACAGGGATTGAAAAACTGTTTTTT
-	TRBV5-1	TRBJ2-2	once	CASSPGQNTGELFF	TGCGCCAGCAGCCCGGGACAAAACACCGGGGAGCTGTTTTTT
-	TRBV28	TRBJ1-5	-	CASRSLAVRLQHF	TGTGCCAGCAGGTCCCTGGCAGTTCGGCTCCAGCATTTT
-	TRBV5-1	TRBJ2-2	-	CASNGRGVGELFF	TGCGCCAGCAACGGGCGGGGCGTCGGGGAGCTGTTTTTT
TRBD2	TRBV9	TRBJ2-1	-	CASAGKGLAGDYEQFF	TGTGCCAGCGCGGGGAAGGGACTAGCGGGAGACTATGAGCAGTTCTTC
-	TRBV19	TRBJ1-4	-	CASTGGGEKLFF	TGTGCCAGTACGGGTGGGGGTGAAAAACTGTTTTTT
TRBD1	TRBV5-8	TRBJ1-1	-	CASSPGQSEDTEAFF	TGTGCCAGCAGCCCGGGACAGTCGGAGGACACTGAAGCTTTCTTT
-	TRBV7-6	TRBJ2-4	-	CASSLSAGDIQYF	TGTGCCAGCAGCCTCAGCGCAGGGGACATTCAGTACTTC
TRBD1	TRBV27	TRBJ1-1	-	CASSPIGTGNTEAFF	TGTGCCAGCAGCCCTATAGGGACAGGGAACACTGAAGCTTTCTTT
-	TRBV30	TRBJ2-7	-	CAWSPTLNYEQYF	TGTGCCTGGAGTCCCACCTTAAACTACGAGCAGTACTTC
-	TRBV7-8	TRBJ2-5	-	CASSLGGKTQYF	TGTGCCAGCAGCTTGGGCGGAAAGACCCAGTACTTC
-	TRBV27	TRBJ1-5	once	CASSLGVSNQPQHF	TGTGCCAGCAGTTTAGGGGTTAGCAATCAGCCCCAGCATTTT
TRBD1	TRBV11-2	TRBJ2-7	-	CASSYGQGQSYEQYF	TGTGCCAGCAGCTATGGACAGGGCCAATCCTACGAGCAGTACTTC
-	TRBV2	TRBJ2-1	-	CASSRFTGAYNEQFF	TGTGCCAGCAGTCGATTCACAGGAGCATACAATGAGCAGTTCTTC
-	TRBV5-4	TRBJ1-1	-	CASSLVNTEAFF	TGTGCCAGCAGCTTGGTGAACACTGAAGCTTTCTTT
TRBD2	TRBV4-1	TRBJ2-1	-	CASSHRLAGGPYNEQFF	TGCGCCAGCAGCCACCGACTAGCGGGAGGCCCGTACAATGAGCAGTTCTTC
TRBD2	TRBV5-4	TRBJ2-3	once	CASSLSGGGTDTQYF	TGTGCCAGCAGTTTGAGCGGGGGCGGCACAGATACGCAGTATTTT
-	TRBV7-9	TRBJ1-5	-	CASSSGGWEPQHF	TGTGCCAGCAGCTCAGGAGGGTGGGAGCCCCAGCATTTT
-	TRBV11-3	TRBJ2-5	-	CASSSPLVTILETQYF	TGTGCCAGCAGCTCTCCACTCGTGACTATCCTCGAGACCCAGTACTTC
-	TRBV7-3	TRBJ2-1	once	CASSPEGNNEQFF	TGTGCCAGCAGCCCTGAAGGAAACAATGAGCAGTTCTTC
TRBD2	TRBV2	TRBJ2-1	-	CASSAGGAGPWNEQFF	TGTGCCAGCAGTGCGGGAGGGGCGGGGCCGTGGAATGAGCAGTTCTTC
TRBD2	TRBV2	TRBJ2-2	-	CASSVIGRASGELFF	TGTGCCAGCAGTGTGATCGGGAGGGCCTCCGGGGAGCTGTTTTTT
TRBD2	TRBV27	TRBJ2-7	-	CASSPLAGGLSYEQYF	TGTGCCAGCAGTCCGCTAGCGGGAGGCCTCTCCTACGAGCAGTACTTC
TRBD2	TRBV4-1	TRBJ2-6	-	CASSQVRREYSGANVLTF	TGCGCCAGCAGCCAAGTTAGGCGGGAGTACTCTGGGGCCAACGTCCTGACTTTC
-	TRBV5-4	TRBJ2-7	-	CASSQGGGYEQYF	TGTGCCAGCAGCCAGGGAGGGGGGTACGAGCAGTACTTC
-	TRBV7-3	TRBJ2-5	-	CASSLTGGAETQYF	TGTGCCAGCAGCTTGACGGGTGGGGCAGAGACCCAGTACTTC
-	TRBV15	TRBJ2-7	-	CATSRDPHFELSYEQYF	TGTGCCACCAGCAGAGATCCCCACTTCGAGCTGTCCTACGAGCAGTACTTC
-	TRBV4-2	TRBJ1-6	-	CASSQDLLGREAGNSPLHF	TGTGCCAGCAGCCAAGATCTTTTGGGCAGGGAAGCGGGAAATTCACCCCTCCACTTT